One sample yielded the 5 T cell receptor beta chains listed below, sequenced in a study of cytomegalovirus exposure and HLA in healthy donors. It was with 60 Vbeta and 13 Jbeta primers that the PCR ran. TCRdb's copy holds only in-frame clones and misses some; the assay was immunoSEQ multiplex PCR. The sample includes 280,000 or so clones, roughly 90% of them seen just once. Material: PBMCs. Receptors were obtained from a woman aged 18-29 years in good health and CMV-seronegative.

The rearrangement uses TRBV10-3 and TRBJ2-5, with D unclear. V lost 3 bases and J lost 5, with 7 bases in between. From germline, CDR1 is ENHRY and CDR2 SYGVKD. The CDR3 is 12 residues long. The CDR3 region has the DNA TGTGCCATCAGTGATGGAGCGGAGACCCAGTACTTC. As protein: CAISDGAETQYF.

V is TRBV29-1 and J is TRBJ1-2; no firm D call. Deletions cut 7 bases from V and 1 base from J, with 19 bases between. The length of the CDR3 is 15 residues. The germline V gene encodes CDR1 SQVTM and CDR2 ANQGSEA. The CDR3 region is CSAPRDIGVNYGYTF. CDR3 DNA sequence: TGCAGCGCCCCTCGGGATATCGGGGTTAACTATGGCTACACCTTC.

This sequence joins TRBV7-2 and TRBJ2-7; perhaps TRBD2 as D (5 bases). Per the germline V gene, CDR1 is SGHTA and CDR2 is FQGNSA. V dropped 5 bases and J dropped 1 base, with 18 bases sitting between them. The CDR3 runs to 16 residues. CDR3 residues: CASSDYLKDGSYEQYF. Here the CDR3 DNA reads TGTGCCAGCAGCGACTACCTAAAGGACGGTTCCTACGAGCAGTACTTC.

CDR3 bases: TGCGCCAGCAGCTTGGAGGGAGGGTATGAGCAGTTCTTC. Amino acids: CASSLEGGYEQFF. The chain links TRBV5-1 to TRBJ2-1; 7 bases match TRBD2. This CDR3 is built from 13 residues. From germline, CDR1 is SGHRS and CDR2 YFSETQ. Trimming took 0 bases from V and 8 from J; bases not matched to a gene: 2.

This rearrangement joins TRBV7-9 to TRBJ2-1, with 8 bases aligning to TRBD2. The germline CDR1 and CDR2 sequences are SEHNR and FQNEAQ (reference sequence). V shed 2 bases and J 1 base; nucleotides not matched to a gene: 4. CDR3 length: 16 amino acids. CDR3 bases: TGTGCCAGCAGCTTAACGAGCGGGGGATCCTACAATGAGCAGTTCTTC. Translating it yields CASSLTSGGSYNEQFF.